Below are 21 T cell receptor beta chains sequenced from a single sample in a study of control samples from healthy donors and cancer patients. Sequenced by immunoSEQ multiplex PCR; TCRdb stores in-frame clones only, minus some. The table shows more than 50,000 clones, with 75% to 95% occurring only once. The sequenced sample was PBMCs. These receptor sequences come from a woman aged 50 to 60 with colorectal cancer.

The CDR3 region is CASILKQGVTEAFF. The CDR3 region has the DNA TGTGCCAGCATCCTAAAACAGGGAGTGACTGAAGCTTTCTTT. V usage is TRBV21-1 and J usage is TRBJ1-1; the table's D call TRBD1 went unverified against the DNA. TRBV21-1 is noted as a pseudogene. The CDR3 is made up of 14 amino acids.

This sequence joins TRBV5-1 and TRBJ2-1; 13 bases are a match to TRBD2. The germline V gene encodes CDR1 SGHRS and CDR2 YFSETQ. With V trimmed by 1 base and J by 9 bases, 4 bases remained unmatched. The CDR3 totals 15 residues. In DNA form, the CDR3 reads TGCGCCAGCAGCTTGAGGACTAGCGGGAGAATTGAGCAGTTCTTC. It codes for CASSLRTSGRIEQFF.

The rearrangement uses TRBV6-5 and TRBJ1-4; tentatively, D is TRBD1 (5 bases). Trimming pared 6 bases from V and 8 bases from J, leaving 10 bases between. CDR3 length equals 12 residues. The germline V gene has CDR1 MNHEY and CDR2 SVGAGI. The CDR3, as DNA: TGTGCCAGCAGACAGGAGGGGGAAAAACTGTTTTTT. Translation: CASRQEGEKLFF.

The J gene is TRBJ2-7, the V gene TRBV7-2; the D gene is possibly TRBD2 (6 bases). The germline V gene has CDR1 SGHTA and CDR2 FQGNSA. V was trimmed by 3 bases and J by 6 bases, leaving 15 bases between them. The CDR3 has 14 residues. The CDR3 nucleotides read TGTGCCAGCAGCTTGGAAGCGGGCCTAGCCGAGCAGTACTTC. Its translation is CASSLEAGLAEQYF.

The chain has TRBV30 and TRBJ2-7, with a possible D match to TRBD2 (5 bases). The CDR3 is 14 residues long. The ends were cut back, 5 bases at V and 3 bases at J, with 17 bases in the middle. Per germline, CDR1 GTSNPN and CDR2 SVGIG (reference sequence). DNA of the CDR3: TGTGCCTGGCTGGAAACCGGGAAAAACTACGAGCAGTACTTC. Encoded protein: CAWLETGKNYEQYF. Supplemented by reference TRBV30 and TRBJ2-7, the full variable domain reads SQTIHQWPATLVQPVGSPLSLECTVEGTSNPNLYWYRQAAGRGLQLLFYSVGIGQISSEVPQNLSASRPQDRQFILSSKKLLLSDSGFYLCAWLETGKNYEQYFGPGTRLTVT.

This clone was counted between two and nine times. The chain has TRBV7-2 and TRBJ2-3; 11 positions match TRBD2. Trimming at V came to 5 bases and at J to 7 bases, leaving 5 bases not matched to a gene. CDR3 length: 14 amino acids. CDR1 SGHTA and CDR2 FQGNSA come from the germline V gene. The CDR3 spells CASSRSGGANTQYF. DNA for the CDR3: TGTGCCAGCAGCCGTAGCGGGGGGGCTAATACGCAGTATTTT.

The chain uses TRBV10-3 and TRBJ1-3; D remains unclear. The CDR3 length is 16 residues. From germline, CDR1 is ENHRY and CDR2 SYGVKD. V lost 4 bases, J lost 0 bases, and 13 bases lay in between. CDR3 residues: CAISGQTPASGNTIYF. Written as DNA, the CDR3 is TGTGCCATCAGTGGGCAGACCCCCGCCTCTGGAAACACCATATATTTT.

This chain links TRBV2 with TRBJ1-2, with D unresolved. The CDR3 has 13 residues. V shed 10 bases and J shed 0 bases, with 12 bases lying between them. In germline, CDR1 is SNHLY, CDR2 FYNNEI. CDR3 amino acids: CATDMRANYGYTF. CDR3 bases: TGTGCCACGGATATGAGAGCTAACTATGGCTACACCTTC.

This clone was picked up a small number of times. The V gene is TRBV12-3 or TRBV12-4, the J gene TRBJ1-2; D might be TRBD1 (5 bases). V was trimmed by 6 bases and J by 9 bases, leaving 11 bases between them. There are 11 residues in the CDR3. CDR3 sequence: CASRYRYRYTF. CDR3 nucleotide sequence: TGTGCCAGCAGGTACAGGTATCGCTACACCTTC.

The chain couples TRBV5-6 to TRBJ1-1; a possible D gene is TRBD1 (6 bases). With 3 bases removed from V and 6 bases from J, the gap between germline ends came to 18 bases. CDR1 and CDR2 from the germline V gene are SGHDT and YYEEEE. CDR3 length: 15 residues. CDR3 bases: TGTGCCAGCAGCTCCCCCCCGGGGGGGCGCGCTGAAGCTTTCTTT. It specifies CASSSPPGGRAEAFF.

V usage is TRBV29-1 and J usage is TRBJ1-2; possible D gene TRBD1, 5 bases. Trimming left V 3 bases short and J 3 bases short, with 11 bases between. CDR1 is SQVTM and CDR2 is ANQGSEA in the germline V gene. There are 13 residues in the CDR3. The DNA of the CDR3 is TGCAGCGTTGATGATTTGGGGGACTATGGCTACACCTTC. This sequence encodes CSVDDLGDYGYTF.

The rearrangement links TRBV5-1 to TRBJ2-7; 8 bases match TRBD1. The CDR3 sequence is 16 residues long. V shed 4 bases, J shed 7 bases, and the junction held 16 bases outside the gene matches. The germline V gene has CDR1 SGHRS and CDR2 YFSETQ. The CDR3 sequence: CASSTGHWQGAQEQYF. The CDR3, as DNA: TGCGCCAGCAGCACCGGCCATTGGCAGGGGGCGCAGGAGCAGTACTTC.

The genes are TRBV3-1 (or the pseudogene TRBV3-2) and TRBJ1-2; D might be TRBD1 (5 bases). CDR1 and CDR2 (germline): LGHDT, YNNKEL (reference sequence). V was trimmed by 1 base and J by 4 bases, leaving 10 bases between them. The CDR3 is made up of 14 amino acids. In DNA form, the CDR3 reads TGTGCCAGCAGCCAAGGACTAGGGGCCTATGGCTACACCTTC. It codes for CASSQGLGAYGYTF.

The gene calls are TRBV6-5 and TRBJ2-7; D not resolved. This CDR3 spans 14 amino acids. Between the trimmed V and J ends, which lost 6 bases and 5 bases, there was a span of 17 bases. Germline CDR1 reads MNHEY; CDR2 reads SVGAGI. The CDR3 coding sequence is TGTGCCAGCAGACCGGCCGCCCGAGTCAACGAGCAGTACTTC. Protein: CASRPAARVNEQYF.

The gene calls are TRBV3-1 (or the pseudogene TRBV3-2) and TRBJ2-1; D call uncertain. The germline V gene encodes CDR1 LGHDT and CDR2 YNNKEL (reference sequence). Trimming pared 4 bases from V and 2 bases from J, leaving 6 bases between. The CDR3 is made up of 13 amino acids. CDR3 sequence: CASSLPTYNEQFF. The CDR3 DNA reads as TGTGCCAGCAGCCTCCCAACCTACAATGAGCAGTTCTTC.

This clone is a singleton in its sample. The chain joins TRBV30 to TRBJ2-3; 12 bases map to TRBD2. CDR3 size: 16 residues. The V gene's germline CDR1 is GTSNPN and CDR2 SVGIG (reference sequence). Trimming at V came to 2 bases and at J to 2 bases, leaving 5 bases not matched to a gene. The CDR3 protein is CAWSKRTSGTTDTQYF. The CDR3 coding sequence is TGTGCCTGGAGTAAAAGGACTAGCGGGACCACAGATACGCAGTATTTT.

The chain carries TRBV30 and TRBJ1-2, with unresolved D. The germline V gene encodes CDR1 GTSNPN and CDR2 SVGIG (reference sequence). V gave up 3 bases and J gave up 0 bases, with 11 bases separating them. The CDR3 consists of 14 residues. The DNA for the CDR3 is TGTGCCTGGAGCCCAGTAATCTCTAACTATGGCTACACCTTC. It is translated as CAWSPVISNYGYTF. The variable domain in full, with the rest retrieved from reference TRBV30 and TRBJ1-2, is SQTIHQWPATLVQPVGSPLSLECTVEGTSNPNLYWYRQAAGRGLQLLFYSVGIGQISSEVPQNLSASRPQDRQFILSSKKLLLSDSGFYLCAWSPVISNYGYTFGSGTRLTVV.

The chain carries TRBV11-2 and TRBJ1-2; a possible D gene is TRBD1 (6 bases). This CDR3 has 11 amino acids. Germline V gives CDR1 SGHAT, CDR2 FQNNGV. Trimming cost V 6 bases and J 7 bases, with 9 bases left between them. CDR3 amino acids: CASREGVGYTF. CDR3 sequence (DNA): TGTGCCAGCAGAGAGGGGGTTGGCTACACCTTC.

The chain carries TRBV11-3 and TRBJ2-2, with D unclear. Germline V gene sequence: CDR1 SGHNT, CDR2 YENEEA. With 4 bases removed from V and 3 bases from J, the gap between germline ends came to 3 bases. There are 12 residues in the CDR3. CDR3 sequence reads: CASSYYTGELFF. The CDR3 bases are TGTGCCAGCAGCTATTACACCGGGGAGCTGTTTTTT. The full variable domain, its missing parts supplied by reference TRBV11-3 and TRBJ2-2, is EAGVVQSPRYKIIEKKQPVAFWCNPISGHNTLYWYLQNLGQGPELLIRYENEEAVDDSQLPKDRFSAERLKGVDSTLKIQPAELGDSAVYLCASSYYTGELFFGEGSRLTVL.

This chain uses TRBV4-1 with TRBJ2-3, with 10 bases fitting TRBD2. The ends lost 3 bases at V and 5 bases at J; junction bases unmatched: 11. CDR3 length: 17 residues. Germline CDR1 MGHRA, CDR2 YSYEKL. The CDR3 reads CASSHPSGVAGGDTQYF. The CDR3 nucleotides are TGCGCCAGCAGCCACCCATCCGGGGTAGCGGGGGGAGATACGCAGTATTTT.

The chain carries TRBV7-9 and TRBJ2-2, with TRBD2 as a possible D gene (5 bases). The CDR3 spans 13 residues. V lost 7 bases and J 4 bases, leaving 10 bases between the germline ends. Germline CDR1 SEHNR, CDR2 FQNEAQ (reference sequence). The CDR3 reads CASKSGSTGELFF. In DNA, the CDR3 is TGTGCCAGCAAATCGGGGAGCACCGGGGAGCTGTTTTTT.